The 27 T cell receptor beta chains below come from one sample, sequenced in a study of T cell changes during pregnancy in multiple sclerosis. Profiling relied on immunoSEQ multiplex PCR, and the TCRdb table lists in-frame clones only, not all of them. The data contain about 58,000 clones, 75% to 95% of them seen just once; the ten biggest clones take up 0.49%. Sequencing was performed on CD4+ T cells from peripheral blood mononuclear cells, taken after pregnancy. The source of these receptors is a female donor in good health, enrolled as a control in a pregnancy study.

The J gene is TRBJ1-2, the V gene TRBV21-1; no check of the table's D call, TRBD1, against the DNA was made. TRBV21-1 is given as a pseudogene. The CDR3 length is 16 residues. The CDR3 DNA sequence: TGTGCCAGCAGCAAAGTGTGGAAAAAGGGGAACTATGGCTACACCTTC. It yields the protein CASSKVWKKGNYGYTF.

DNA of the CDR3: TGTGCCAGCAGCTTAGCCCCGGGGAGGGGGGAGACCCAGTACTTC. Protein product: CASSLAPGRGETQYF. This rearrangement joins TRBV7-3 to TRBJ2-5, with D possibly matching TRBD2 (7 bases). The CDR3 sequence is 15 residues long. V gave up 2 bases and J gave up 5 bases, with 15 bases separating them. Looked up from germline, CDR1 is SGHTA and CDR2 is FQGTGA.

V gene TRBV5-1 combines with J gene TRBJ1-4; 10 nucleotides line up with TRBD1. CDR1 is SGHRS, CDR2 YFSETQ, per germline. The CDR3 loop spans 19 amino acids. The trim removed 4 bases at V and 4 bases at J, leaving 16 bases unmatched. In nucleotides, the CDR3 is TGCGCCAGCAGCCTTAACGACAGGGGGCCTTGGTCCCTTAATGAAAAACTGTTTTTT. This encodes CASSLNDRGPWSLNEKLFF.

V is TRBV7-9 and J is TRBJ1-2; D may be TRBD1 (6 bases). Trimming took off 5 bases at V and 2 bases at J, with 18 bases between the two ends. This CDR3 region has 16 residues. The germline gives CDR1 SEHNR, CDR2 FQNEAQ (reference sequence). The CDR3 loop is CASSPMGGASNYGYTF. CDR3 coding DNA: TGTGCCAGCAGCCCCATGGGGGGGGCAAGCAACTATGGCTACACCTTC.

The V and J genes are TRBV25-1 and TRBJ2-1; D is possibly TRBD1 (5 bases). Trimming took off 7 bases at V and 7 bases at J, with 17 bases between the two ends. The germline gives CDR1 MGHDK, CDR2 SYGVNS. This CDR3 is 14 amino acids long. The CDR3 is CASNVGPRVNEQFF. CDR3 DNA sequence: TGTGCCAGCAACGTGGGGCCGCGCGTAAATGAGCAGTTCTTC.

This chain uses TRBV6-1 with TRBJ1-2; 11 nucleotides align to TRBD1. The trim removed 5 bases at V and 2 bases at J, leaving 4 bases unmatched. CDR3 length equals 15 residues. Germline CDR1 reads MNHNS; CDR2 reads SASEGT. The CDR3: CASSPRDRGNYGYTF. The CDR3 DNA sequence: TGTGCCAGCAGTCCGAGGGACAGGGGGAACTATGGCTACACCTTC.

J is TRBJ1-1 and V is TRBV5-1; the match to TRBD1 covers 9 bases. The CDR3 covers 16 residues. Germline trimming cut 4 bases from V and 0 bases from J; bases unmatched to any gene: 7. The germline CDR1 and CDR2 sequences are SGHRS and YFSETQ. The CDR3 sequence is CASSLRDRALNTEAFF. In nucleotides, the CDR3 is TGCGCCAGCAGCCTGCGGGACAGGGCGCTGAACACTGAAGCTTTCTTT.

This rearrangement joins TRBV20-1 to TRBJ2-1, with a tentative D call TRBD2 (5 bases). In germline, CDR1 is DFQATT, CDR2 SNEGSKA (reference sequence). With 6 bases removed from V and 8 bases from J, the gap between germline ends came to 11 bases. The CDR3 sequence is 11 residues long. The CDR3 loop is CSAERGYEQFF. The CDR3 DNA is TGCAGTGCAGAGAGAGGGTATGAGCAGTTCTTC.

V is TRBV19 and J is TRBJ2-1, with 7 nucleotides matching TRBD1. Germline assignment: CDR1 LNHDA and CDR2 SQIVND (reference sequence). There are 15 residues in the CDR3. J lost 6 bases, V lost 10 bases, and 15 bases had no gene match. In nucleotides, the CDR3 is TGTGCCACTTGGACAGGCTCCCTACTAGGCAATGAGCAGTTCTTC. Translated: CATWTGSLLGNEQFF.

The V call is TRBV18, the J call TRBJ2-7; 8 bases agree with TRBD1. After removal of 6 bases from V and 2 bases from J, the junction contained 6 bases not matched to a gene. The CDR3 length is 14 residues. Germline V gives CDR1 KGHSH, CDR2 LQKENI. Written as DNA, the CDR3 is TGTGCCAGCTCGCAACAGGGGGGCGCCTACGAGCAGTACTTC. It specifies CASSQQGGAYEQYF.

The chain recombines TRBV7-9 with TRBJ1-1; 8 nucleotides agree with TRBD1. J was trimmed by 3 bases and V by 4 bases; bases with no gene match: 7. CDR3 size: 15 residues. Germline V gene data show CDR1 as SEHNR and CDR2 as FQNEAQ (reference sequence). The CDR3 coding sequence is TGTGCCAGCAGCTACCGACAGGGGTGGGACACTGAAGCTTTCTTT. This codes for CASSYRQGWDTEAFF.

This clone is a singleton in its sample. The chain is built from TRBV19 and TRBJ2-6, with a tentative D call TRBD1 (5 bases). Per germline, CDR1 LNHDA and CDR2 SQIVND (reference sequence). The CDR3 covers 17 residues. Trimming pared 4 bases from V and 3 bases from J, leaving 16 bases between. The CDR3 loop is CASSTQAGSGGANVLTF. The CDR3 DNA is TGTGCCAGTAGTACACAAGCAGGGTCAGGTGGGGCCAACGTCCTGACTTTC.

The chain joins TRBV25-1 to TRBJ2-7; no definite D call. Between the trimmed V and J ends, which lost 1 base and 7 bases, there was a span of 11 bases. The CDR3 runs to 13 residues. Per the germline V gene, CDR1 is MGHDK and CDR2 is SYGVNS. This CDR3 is CASSESTLEEQYF. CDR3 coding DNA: TGTGCCAGCAGTGAATCGACGTTGGAGGAGCAGTACTTC.

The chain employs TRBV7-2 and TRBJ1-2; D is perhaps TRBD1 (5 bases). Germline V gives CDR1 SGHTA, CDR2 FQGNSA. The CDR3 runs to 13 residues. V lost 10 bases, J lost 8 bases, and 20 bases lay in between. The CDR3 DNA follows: TGTGCCATCCAAGAGAATAACAGGATCGGCTACACCTTC. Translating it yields CAIQENNRIGYTF.

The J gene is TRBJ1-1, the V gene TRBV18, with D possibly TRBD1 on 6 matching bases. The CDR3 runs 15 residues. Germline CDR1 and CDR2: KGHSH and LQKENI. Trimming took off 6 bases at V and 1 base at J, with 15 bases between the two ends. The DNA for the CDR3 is TGTGCCAGCTCCCCCCGACAGGCGGAGAACACTGAAGCTTTCTTT. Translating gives CASSPRQAENTEAFF.

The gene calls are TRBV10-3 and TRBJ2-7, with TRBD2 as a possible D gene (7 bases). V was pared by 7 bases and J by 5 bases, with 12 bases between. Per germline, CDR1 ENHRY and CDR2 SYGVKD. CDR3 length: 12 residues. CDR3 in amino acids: CAINRGADEQYF. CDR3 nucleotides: TGTGCCATCAATCGGGGGGCGGACGAGCAGTACTTC.

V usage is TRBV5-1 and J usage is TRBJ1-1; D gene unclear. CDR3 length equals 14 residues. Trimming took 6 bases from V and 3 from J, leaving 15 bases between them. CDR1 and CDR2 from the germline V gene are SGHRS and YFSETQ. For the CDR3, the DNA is TGCGCCAGCACCGTTCCCGGGAGGGACACTGAAGCTTTCTTT. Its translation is CASTVPGRDTEAFF.

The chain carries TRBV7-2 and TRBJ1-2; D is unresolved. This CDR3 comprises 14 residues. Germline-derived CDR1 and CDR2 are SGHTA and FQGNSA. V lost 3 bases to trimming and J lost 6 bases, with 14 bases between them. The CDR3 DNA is TGTGCCAGCAGCTTCGAGGGCTCAGGCCATGGCTACACCTTC. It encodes CASSFEGSGHGYTF.

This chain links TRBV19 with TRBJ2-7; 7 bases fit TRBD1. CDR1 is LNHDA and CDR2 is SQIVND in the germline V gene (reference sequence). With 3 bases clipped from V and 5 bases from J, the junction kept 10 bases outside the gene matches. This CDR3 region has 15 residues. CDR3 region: CASSMAGTEVNEQYF. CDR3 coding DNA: TGTGCCAGTAGTATGGCCGGGACAGAAGTAAACGAGCAGTACTTC. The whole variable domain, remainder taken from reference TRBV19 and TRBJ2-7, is DGGITQSPKYLFRKEGQNVTLSCEQNLNHDAMYWYRQDPGQGLRLIYYSQIVNDFQKGDIAEGYSVSREKKESFPLTVTSAQKNPTAFYLCASSMAGTEVNEQYFGPGTRLTVT.

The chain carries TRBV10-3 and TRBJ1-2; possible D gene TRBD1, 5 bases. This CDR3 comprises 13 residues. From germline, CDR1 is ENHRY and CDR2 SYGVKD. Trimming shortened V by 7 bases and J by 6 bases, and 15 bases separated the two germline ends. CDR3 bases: TGTGCCATCACCTCAGGGCCAGACCATGGCTACACCTTC. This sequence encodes CAITSGPDHGYTF.

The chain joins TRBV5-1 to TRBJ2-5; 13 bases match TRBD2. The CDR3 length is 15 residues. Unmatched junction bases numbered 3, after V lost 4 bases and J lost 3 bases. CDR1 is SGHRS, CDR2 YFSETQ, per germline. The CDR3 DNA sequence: TGCGCCAGCAGCGCCGGGACTAGCGGGGAAGAGACCCAGTACTTC. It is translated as CASSAGTSGEETQYF.

CDR3 coding DNA: TGTGCCAGCAGTGAATCGTTGCTGGGGCAACGGTATGGCTACACCTTC. As protein: CASSESLLGQRYGYTF. The V gene is TRBV25-1, the J gene TRBJ1-2, with D possibly being TRBD1 (5 bases). V was clipped by 1 base and J by 5 bases, with 17 bases between them. CDR1 and CDR2 (germline): MGHDK, SYGVNS. The CDR3 is made up of 16 amino acids.

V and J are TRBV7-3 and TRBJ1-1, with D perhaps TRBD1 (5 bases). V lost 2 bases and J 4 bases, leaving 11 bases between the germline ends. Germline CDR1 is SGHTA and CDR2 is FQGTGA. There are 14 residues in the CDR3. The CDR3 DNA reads TGTGCCAGCAGCTTATCGGCAGGGATCACTGAAGCTTTCTTT. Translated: CASSLSAGITEAFF.

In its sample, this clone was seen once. The CDR3 spells CASSVTPQAGAGSYEQYF. The CDR3 DNA follows: TGTGCCAGCAGCGTAACCCCCCAGGCGGGGGCGGGTTCCTACGAGCAGTACTTC. The chain recombines TRBV9 with TRBJ2-7; weak D call: TRBD2 (7 bases). The germline CDR1 and CDR2 sequences are SGDLS and YYNGEE. CDR3 length: 18 amino acids. V lost 1 base and J lost 1, with 21 bases in between. The full variable domain, completed using reference TRBV9 and TRBJ2-7, is DSGVTQTPKHLITATGQRVTLRCSPRSGDLSVYWYQQSLDQGLQFLIQYYNGEERAKGNILERFSAQQFPDLHSELNLSSLELGDSALYFCASSVTPQAGAGSYEQYFGPGTRLTVT.

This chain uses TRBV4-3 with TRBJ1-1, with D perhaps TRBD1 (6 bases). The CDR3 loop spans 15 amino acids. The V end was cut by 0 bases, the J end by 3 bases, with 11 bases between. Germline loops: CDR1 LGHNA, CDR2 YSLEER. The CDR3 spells CASSQEGGLDTEAFF. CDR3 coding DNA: TGCGCCAGCAGCCAAGAGGGGGGGCTCGACACTGAAGCTTTCTTT.

Here the CDR3 DNA reads TGTGCCAGCAGTTCCCCCACGAGAAACTATGGCTACACCTTC. Protein product: CASSSPTRNYGYTF. J is TRBJ1-2 and V is TRBV27; D not resolved. The length of the CDR3 is 14 residues. V lost 4 bases to trimming and J lost 2 bases, with 11 bases between them. Germline CDR1 is MNHEY and CDR2 is SMNVEV (reference sequence).

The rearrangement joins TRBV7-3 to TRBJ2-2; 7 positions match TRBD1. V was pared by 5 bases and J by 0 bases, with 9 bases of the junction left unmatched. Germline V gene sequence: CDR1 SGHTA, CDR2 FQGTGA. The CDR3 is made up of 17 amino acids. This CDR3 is CASSQFTGTANTGELFF. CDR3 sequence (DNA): TGTGCCAGCAGCCAATTCACGGGGACAGCGAACACCGGGGAGCTGTTTTTT.